This is a list of T cell receptor beta chains from one sample in a study of CD8+CD57+ T cells in acquired aplastic anemia. In TCRdb, the reads were re-called with MiXCR into one record per CDR3 protein. The table records some 160,000 distinct CDR3 sequences, roughly half of them present only once. Sequencing used sorted CD4+, CD8+, or CD8+CD57+ T cells (not recorded which) from PBMCs. The receptors were sampled from a human donor with aplastic anemia. CDR3s include the opening cysteine and the closing phenylalanine or tryptophan. The D gene is left open where the match is weak. Clone size appears in some rows only: once, few, many, or a class for an expanded clone.

>TRBD1|TRBJ2-3|TRBV19|NA
TGTGCCAGTAGCGTGACAGGGGGTGGGCAGTATTTT
CASSVTGGGQYF
>NA|TRBJ1-2|TRBV5-1|many
TGCGCCAGCAGCTTAGAGAGGGGGACCCCCTATGGCTACACCTTC
CASSLERGTPYGYTF
>NA|TRBJ2-7|TRBV7-8|NA
TGTGCCAGCGTCCAGGGAGAATACGAGCAGTACTTC
CASVQGEYEQYF
>NA|TRBJ2-3|TRBV5-4|many
TGTGCCAGCAGCTTGGTGGGGGCGGGAGTACAGACAGATACGCAGTATTTT
CASSLVGAGVQTDTQYF
>TRBD2|TRBJ2-2|TRBV7-3|NA
TGTGCCAGCAGCATCCTAGCGGGACCCAACACCGGGGAGCTGTTTTTT
CASSILAGPNTGELFF
>NA|TRBJ1-2|TRBV15|NA
TGTGCCACCAGCAGAGATCATGCAGGACTTAACTATGGCTACACCTTC
CATSRDHAGLNYGYTF
>NA|TRBJ1-1|TRBV20-1|few
TGCAGTGCTTCGAAGGGGGACACTGAAGCTTTCTTT
CSASKGDTEAFF
>NA|TRBJ1-3|TRBV5-5|many
TGTGCCAGCAGCTTGGTCTCAGGCTCTGGAAACACCATATATTTT
CASSLVSGSGNTIYF
>NA|TRBJ2-7|TRBV4-1|many
TGCGCCAGCAGCCGCGCTACTAGCTTCAGCTCCTACGAGCAGTACTTC
CASSRATSFSSYEQYF
>TRBD1|TRBJ1-1|TRBV6-1|many
TGTGCCAGCAGTGAGAACCGGGACAGGGAAGCTTTCTTT
CASSENRDREAFF
>NA|TRBJ2-5|TRBV7-3|NA
TGTGCCAGCAGTTCCGGGGGGACCCAGTACTTC
CASSSGGTQYF
>TRBD2|TRBJ2-7|TRBV19|NA
TGTGCCAGTAGTGGCGCGGGGGTGACATCCTCCTACGAGCAGTACTTC
CASSGAGVTSSYEQYF
>TRBD2|TRBJ2-1|TRBV6-1|NA
TGTGCCAGCAGTGAATCCCTAGCGGCAACCTACAATGAGCAGTTCTTC
CASSESLAATYNEQFF
>NA|TRBJ2-7|TRBV10-2|NA
TGCGCCAGCGGTGAGACCTACGAGCAATACTTC
CASGETYEQYF
>NA|TRBJ1-5|TRBV20-1|many
TGCAGTGCTAGAGTGGGGGACAATCAGCCCCAGCATTTT
CSARVGDNQPQHF
>NA|TRBJ1-2|TRBV5-6|NA
TGTGCCAGCAGCGAATTGACCCAAACTCATGGCTACACCTTC
CASSELTQTHGYTF
>NA|TRBJ1-2|TRBV20-1|NA
TGCAGTGCTAAAACCGGGCTGCCGTATGGCTACACCTTC
CSAKTGLPYGYTF
>TRBD1|TRBJ1-2|TRBV19|once
TGTGCCAGTATCAAACCCGGGACAGGGGGCTATGGCTACACCTTC
CASIKPGTGGYGYTF
>NA|TRBJ1-1|TRBV11-2|many
TGTGCCAGCAGCCCCAACGGGGGGAAGAACACTGAAGCTTTCTTT
CASSPNGGKNTEAFF
>NA|TRBJ1-1|TRBV11-1|NA
TGTGCCAGCAGCTTATCTCAGGGGCGGGGGAACACTGAAGCTTTCTTT
CASSLSQGRGNTEAFF
>NA|TRBJ2-7|TRBV7-6|NA
TGTGCCAGCAGCTTAGTCGGGCCCCCCTACGAGCAGTACTTC
CASSLVGPPYEQYF
>NA|TRBJ1-2|TRBV2|once
TGTGCCAGCAGTGAGGTGAGGGATCAGGATATTGACGGCTACACCTTC
CASSEVRDQDIDGYTF
>TRBD2|TRBJ2-1|TRBV4-2|NA
TGTGCCAGCAGCCAACTAGCGGGGGGGCCGAGTGAGCAGTTCTTC
CASSQLAGGPSEQFF
>NA|TRBJ1-5|TRBV9|few
TGTGCCAGCTCTCCGCTGGGGAGCAGTCAGCCCCAGCATTTT
CASSPLGSSQPQHF
>NA|TRBJ2-3|TRBV5-2|NA
TGTGCCATCAATAGCGGGGCGCCGAGGGATACGCAGTATTTT
CAINSGAPRDTQYF
>NA|TRBJ1-4|TRBV25-1|NA
TGTGCCAGCAGCCGATCAGGCGCCTTGCTTCATGAAAAACTGTTTTTT
CASSRSGALLHEKLFF
>NA|TRBJ1-5|TRBV19|many
TGTGCCAGTAGTATCCAGGGGAAATATAGCAATCAGCCCCAGCATTTT
CASSIQGKYSNQPQHF